This T cell receptor (beta chain) originates from a study of glioma-infiltrating T cells after dendritic cell vaccination. The wider study: Autologous tumor lysate-pulsed dendritic cell vaccination was given between the early 2000s and the early 2010s. At biweekly intervals, patients got three intradermal dendritic cell vaccine injections.

CDR3 length equals 15 residues. CDR1 is SGHTA and CDR2 is FQGTGA in the germline V gene. The primer mix had 60 V beta and 13 J beta primers. TCRdb's table, derived via immunoSEQ multiplex PCR, lists solely in-frame clones and lacks some. The table shows 50,000 to 55,000 clones, with about nine tenths occurring only once. Documented time point: after dendritic cell vaccination, including at tumor progression/relapse. V usage is TRBV7-3 and J usage is TRBJ2-5, with 8 bases identical to TRBD2. The DNA end favors TRBJ2-7, so the J call may be wrong. This clonotype was obtained from a human donor with glioblastoma. This specimen consisted of blood, obtained after dendritic cell vaccination. CDR3 coding DNA: TGTGCCAGCAGCATCCTCGGGGGGGGAGGTAGCGAGCAGTACTTC. It specifies CASSILGGGGSEQYF.